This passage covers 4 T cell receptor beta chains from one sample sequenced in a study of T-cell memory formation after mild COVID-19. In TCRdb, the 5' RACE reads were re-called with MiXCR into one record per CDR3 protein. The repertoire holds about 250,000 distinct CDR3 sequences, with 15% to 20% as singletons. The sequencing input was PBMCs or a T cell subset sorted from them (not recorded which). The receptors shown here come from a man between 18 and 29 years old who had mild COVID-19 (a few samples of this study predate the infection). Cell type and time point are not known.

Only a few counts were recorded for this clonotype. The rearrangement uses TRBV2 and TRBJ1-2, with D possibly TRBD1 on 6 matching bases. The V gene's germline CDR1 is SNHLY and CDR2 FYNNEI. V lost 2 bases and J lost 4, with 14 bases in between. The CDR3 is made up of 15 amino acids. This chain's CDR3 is CASSEFKGHPYGYTF. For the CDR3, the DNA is TGTGCCAGCAGTGAATTTAAGGGACACCCCTATGGCTACACCTTC.

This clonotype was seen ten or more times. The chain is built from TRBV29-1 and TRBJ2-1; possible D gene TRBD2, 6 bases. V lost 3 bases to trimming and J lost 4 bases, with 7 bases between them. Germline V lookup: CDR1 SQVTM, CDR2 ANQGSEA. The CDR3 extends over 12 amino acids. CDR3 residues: CSVDAGYNEQFF. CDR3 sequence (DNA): TGCAGCGTTGATGCGGGATACAATGAGCAGTTCTTC.

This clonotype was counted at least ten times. The CDR3 DNA reads as TGTGCCACCAGTGACCCCGGGACTAGCGAGTTCTTC. Protein product: CATSDPGTSEFF. The chain employs TRBV24-1 and TRBJ2-1, with 10 bases fitting TRBD2. The CDR3 contains 12 residues. J gave up 14 bases and V 4 bases, and 4 bases lay outside the gene matches. The germline V gene has CDR1 KGHDR and CDR2 SFDVKD.

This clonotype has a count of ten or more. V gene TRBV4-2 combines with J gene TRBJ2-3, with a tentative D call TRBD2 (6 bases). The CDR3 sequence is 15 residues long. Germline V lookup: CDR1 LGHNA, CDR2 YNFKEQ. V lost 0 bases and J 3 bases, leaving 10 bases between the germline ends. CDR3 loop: CASSQEWSGTDTQYF. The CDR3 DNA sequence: TGTGCCAGCAGCCAAGAATGGAGCGGGACAGATACGCAGTATTTT.